The rows below give T cell receptor beta chains drawn from one sample of a study of T-cell memory formation after mild COVID-19. TCRdb fed the 5' RACE reads into MiXCR, producing one record per CDR3 protein. This sample has 280,000 or so distinct CDR3 sequences, with about 20% found just once. The sample comprised PBMCs or a T cell subset sorted from them (not recorded which). The source of these receptors is a man aged 18 to 30 who had mild COVID-19 (a few samples of this study predate the infection). Cell type and time point are not known. Both conserved end residues are part of each CDR3. Fields, in order: CDR3 protein, CDR3 DNA, D gene, J gene, clone size, V gene. A D gene is named only where the DNA matches it firmly. Not all rows give a size; the values are once, few, many and, for expanded clones, a class.

CASSQTDLVGTIYF	TGCGCCAGCAGCCAAACAGACCTGGTCGGCACCATATATTTT	NA	TRBJ1-3	NA	TRBV4-3
CASSYDRNYGYTF	TGTGCCAGCAGTTACGACAGGAACTATGGCTACACCTTC	NA	TRBJ1-2	few	TRBV6-5
CASSLGLAGGYQETQYF	TGTGCTAGCAGCTTAGGACTAGCGGGGGGATATCAAGAGACCCAGTACTTC	TRBD2	TRBJ2-5	NA	TRBV7-7
CASNERGAGTDTQYF	TGCGCCAGCAACGAGCGGGGGGCCGGGACAGATACGCAGTATTTT	TRBD2	TRBJ2-3	NA	TRBV5-1
CASSRDRANQETQYF	TGTGCCAGCAGCCGGGACAGGGCAAACCAAGAGACCCAGTACTTC	TRBD1	TRBJ2-5	NA	TRBV7-6
CASSLMGGDTQYF	TGTGCCAGCAGCCTTATGGGGGGAGATACGCAGTATTTT	NA	TRBJ2-3	NA	TRBV7-7
CASSFGPNTEAFF	TGTGCCAGCAGCTTCGGTCCAAACACTGAAGCTTTCTTT	NA	TRBJ1-1	many	TRBV7-7
CASSPMGNDNEKLFF	TGTGCCAGCTCACCAATGGGGAATGATAATGAAAAACTGTTTTTT	NA	TRBJ1-4	NA	TRBV18
CASLDGAYSYEQYF	TGTGCCAGCCTCGACGGGGCGTATAGCTACGAGCAGTACTTC	NA	TRBJ2-7	NA	TRBV2
CASSFSGEETQYF	TGTGCCAGCAGCTTTTCGGGAGAAGAGACCCAGTACTTC	NA	TRBJ2-5	few	TRBV7-2
CASSLDLRVDQPQHF	TGTGCCAGCAGCCTTGATCTTAGGGTGGATCAGCCCCAGCATTTT	NA	TRBJ1-5	NA	TRBV4-2
CASSQGWGQANEKLFF	TGCGCCAGCAGCCAAGGCTGGGGGCAAGCTAATGAAAAACTGTTTTTT	NA	TRBJ1-4	NA	TRBV4-1
CASSTDRDQETQYF	TGTGCCAGCAGCACGGACAGGGACCAAGAGACCCAGTACTTC	TRBD1	TRBJ2-5	NA	TRBV28
CASSLGKTTNEKLFF	TGTGCCAGCAGCTTGGGGAAAACAACTAATGAAAAACTGTTTTTT	NA	TRBJ1-4	NA	TRBV7-9
CASSYGGSQTDTQYF	TGTGCCAGCAGTTACGGGGGTTCCCAAACAGATACGCAGTATTTT	NA	TRBJ2-3	NA	TRBV6-5
CSASSQRPARYQDTQYF	TGCAGTGCTAGTTCCCAACGGCCCGCCAGGTATCAAGATACGCAGTATTTT	NA	TRBJ2-3	few	TRBV20-1
CASSQGGQRSYKRTQYF	TGTGCCAGCAGCCAAGGGGGACAGCGATCTTACAAGAGGACCCAGTACTTC	TRBD1	TRBJ2-5	NA	TRBV3-1
CASSLEQVSGELFF	TGCGCCAGCAGCTTGGAACAGGTCAGCGGGGAGCTGTTTTTT	NA	TRBJ2-2	few	TRBV5-1
CASILTENYGYTF	TGTGCCAGCATTTTGACGGAGAACTATGGCTACACCTTC	NA	TRBJ1-2	few	TRBV6-6
CASTPGRGPGEQYF	TGTGCCAGCACCCCTGGTAGGGGGCCAGGAGAGCAGTACTTC	TRBD1	TRBJ2-7	few	TRBV7-2
CASTGPGELFF	TGTGCCAGCACGGGCCCCGGGGAGCTGTTTTTT	NA	TRBJ2-2	NA	TRBV11-2
CASSLDSPRGTQYF	TGTGCCAGCAGCTTGGACAGCCCACGGGGGACCCAGTACTTC	NA	TRBJ2-5	few	TRBV7-2
CASRPTSGGADTQYF	TGTGCCAGCAGACCCACTAGCGGGGGCGCAGATACGCAGTATTTT	TRBD2	TRBJ2-3	few	TRBV7-2
CASSEYRDDEQFF	TGTGCCAGCAGTGAATACAGGGACGATGAGCAGTTCTTC	NA	TRBJ2-1	few	TRBV25-1
CASSLGGPGGMNTEAFF	TGCGCCAGCAGCTTGGGGGGTCCCGGGGGCATGAACACTGAAGCTTTCTTT	NA	TRBJ1-1	many	TRBV5-1
CATSRGLGSGEDEQFF	TGTGCCACCAGCAGGGGACTCGGTAGCGGGGAGGATGAGCAGTTCTTC	TRBD2	TRBJ2-1	few	TRBV15
CASPKPPDRTEETQYF	TGTGCCAGCCCCAAACCCCCGGACAGGACCGAAGAGACCCAGTACTTC	TRBD1	TRBJ2-5	few	TRBV7-3
CASGRSTDTQYF	TGTGCTAGTGGCAGAAGCACAGATACGCAGTATTTT	NA	TRBJ2-3	few	TRBV12-5
CASSQVFGLSTEAFF	TGCGCCAGCAGCCAAGTATTTGGGTTGAGCACTGAAGCTTTCTTT	NA	TRBJ1-1	few	TRBV4-3
CASSSAPYRGRGTEAFF	TGTGCCAGCAGCTCTGCACCTTACAGGGGGAGAGGCACTGAAGCTTTCTTT	TRBD1	TRBJ1-1	many	TRBV7-3
CASSLSRALNNEQFF	TGTGCCAGCAGCCTTAGCAGAGCTTTAAACAATGAGCAGTTCTTC	NA	TRBJ2-1	NA	TRBV7-2
CASSLVPGEGTDTQYF	TGTGCCAGCAGCTTAGTGCCAGGGGAGGGCACAGATACGCAGTATTTT	NA	TRBJ2-3	NA	TRBV7-9
CASSQDRGTEPSYEQYF	TGTGCCAGCAGCCAAGATAGAGGGACAGAGCCCTCCTACGAGCAGTACTTC	NA	TRBJ2-7	few	TRBV3-2
CASSQDRVGDTEAFF	TGTGCCAGCAGCCAAGACAGGGTAGGGGACACTGAAGCTTTCTTT	NA	TRBJ1-1	NA	TRBV4-2
CATRGGNQETQYF	TGTGCCACCAGGGGGGGAAACCAAGAGACCCAGTACTTC	NA	TRBJ2-5	NA	TRBV7-2
CASSHTSVFPDTQYF	TGCGCCAGCAGCCATACTAGCGTTTTCCCAGATACGCAGTATTTT	TRBD2	TRBJ2-3	few	TRBV4-1
CASSLDAGEAFF	TGTGCCAGCAGCTTAGATGCGGGGGAAGCTTTCTTT	NA	TRBJ1-1	NA	TRBV7-9
CSARPLVRGYNEQFF	TGCAGTGCTAGACCCTTGGTACGGGGGTACAATGAGCAGTTCTTC	NA	TRBJ2-1	few	TRBV20-1
CASSSPRARSGGYTF	TGTGCCAGCAGCTCGCCCCGGGCCCGCTCAGGTGGCTACACCTTC	NA	TRBJ1-2	NA	TRBV7-2